This T cell receptor (beta chain) is from a study of beta chain features in type 1 diabetes (dated by TCRdb to the late 2010s). Regarding the complete study: Patients and healthy donors did not differ in mean age, gender distribution, total cell number or subset yield. Across all samples, approximately 100 million sorted cells were examined, and cell number per subset correlated strongly with RNA yield. In the study, TCRB repertoires of sorted circulating CD4+ T cell subsets from recently diagnosed type 1 diabetes patients were compared with those of matched healthy donors. Regulatory and stem cell-like memory subsets were isolated from only 8 patients and roughly eight healthy donors, whereas naive and central memory subsets came from all 30 or so donors.

Spanning cysteine to phenylalanine, the CDR3 consists of 13 amino acids. Just CDR3 DNA is preserved here, 39 bases in frame from base 1. Per the germline V gene (reference sequence), MNHNY is the CDR1 and SVGAGI is the CDR2. Trimming takes 6 bases off V and 8 bases off J; junction bases not matched to a gene: 8. On the study overall, not on this receptor specifically: Because cDNA was sequenced instead of genomic DNA, activated cells with high expression could be over-represented, although the groups did not differ in activation or CD3 levels. In all four CD4+ subsets, TCRB CDR3 length was moderately but significantly shorter in type 1 diabetes patients. PCR might favor shorter templates, but patient and control samples were amplified and corrected together, so any skew would affect both groups equally. Only small numbers of individuals were included in the HLA sub-analyses, which left unresolved whether HLA type had any influence on TCRB rearrangement. At VDJ recombination sites, type 1 diabetes patients had fewer insertions and more deleted nucleotides, which implies abnormalities in thymic rearrangement. The naive, central memory and regulatory TCRB repertoires appeared to resemble one another more closely among patients than among healthy donors.

This clone was detected only a few times. This clone's antigen is unknown. No per-base quality is available; no much larger clone lies one base away. Each donor gave one peripheral blood draw, approximately 110 mL on average, collected into heparinised tubes. A BD FACSAria II and a panel including CD45RO, CCR7, CD25, CD127, CD95 and CD27 were used to sort naive, central memory, regulatory and stem cell-like memory CD4+ T cells. Purity was above 95% for every sorted population. PBMCs were isolated immediately by Lymphoprep density gradient centrifugation and stained directly without culture. To minimize batch effects, samples were stained and sorted in pairs, one healthy donor with one patient per experiment. The entire amount of isolated RNA was reverse transcribed using the High Capacity cDNA Reverse Transcription Kit, so the sequenced TCRB transcripts were expressed ones. Naive, central memory and regulatory T cell samples underwent deep immunoSEQ sequencing, averaging about 3.57 million total reads per sample. After sorted cells were lysed in RLT buffer, RNA was extracted with DNase-treated RNeasy Micro or Mini kits, with the choice depending on cell number. Each cell subset was processed on its own to prevent cross-contamination, while patient and healthy donor samples were processed together. TCRB sequences were amplified from cDNA with the immunoSEQ multiplex PCR, producing 87-bp fragments spanning the CDR3 region. Amplicons were sequenced on the Illumina HiSeq platform. On the authors' methods: PCR bias was computationally corrected using synthetic template baselines, reads within Hamming distance 2 were collapsed, and singletons that could not be merged were discarded. Reads were aligned to IMGT to assign V, D and J genes, CDR3 length, and insertions or deletions at six rearrangement sites. Within each subset, clonotype counts were normalized to sorted cell number, after which true diversity and Gini coefficients were computed with the tcR R package. The overlap coefficient, calculated on TCRB nucleotide sequences, was used to quantify repertoire sharing. Out-of-frame TCRB sequences from naive cells were analyzed to stand in for the pre-selection repertoire. TCRdb limited this immuneACCESS table to in-frame rearrangements with V and J called. A share of clones is missing; checked studies link under half to unresolved V genes, and the rest is unexplained. V, J and clone size are those of that table, while D and trimming were read from the DNA. The sample data list hundreds of thousands of clones, and roughly a sixth of these were observed just once. 0.02% to 0.025% of the sample comes from the top ten.

The chain links TRBV6-6 with TRBJ1-2; 8 bases in the junction line up with TRBD1. The clonotype was recovered from a woman in her late teens or twenties in good health. The source material was naive CD4+ T cells from blood. This sample's cell subset or site label indicates: true naive CD4+ T cells. The DNA reads as follows: TGTGCCAGCAGCCTTCGGACAGGGTTGGGCTACACCTTC. It is translated as CASSLRTGLGYTF.